This T cell receptor (beta chain) derives from a study of T cell changes during pregnancy in multiple sclerosis (dated by TCRdb to between 2018 and 2020). Regarding the study in general: Changes in the T cell repertoire over the course of pregnancy were examined in this study in women with multiple sclerosis.

Comments on this clone: Its antigen is currently not known. No qualities accompany the bases; no much larger clone lies one base away.

V loses 1 base at its end and J loses 1 base; junction bases beyond the gene matches: 8. CDR1 and CDR2 (SGHRS, YFSETQ) derive from the germline V gene. From cysteine to phenylalanine, the CDR3 is 17 amino acids long. Only the CDR3 region is kept as DNA, spanning 51 bases read in frame from base 1. The protocol used for the library was the immunoSEQ multiplex PCR assay. Not all clones reach the TCRdb copy of this immuneACCESS table, which keeps in-frame sequences only. Checked studies attribute under half of the gap to unresolved V genes and leave the rest unexplained. In all, the sample holds about 120,000 clones, and approximately 94% of those were seen once. The biggest ten clones account for roughly 6.2% of the sample.

Sample: peripheral blood, taken before pregnancy. The clonotype originates from a female donor with multiple sclerosis, enrolled in a pregnancy study. The V and J genes are TRBV5-1 and TRBJ2-7; the central 10 bases match TRBD2. The CDR3 reads CASSLRLAGDRSYEQYF. The nucleotide sequence is TGCGCCAGCAGCTTGAGGCTAGCGGGAGATAGGTCCTACGAGCAGTACTTC. The CDR3 plus the reference TRBV5-1 and TRBJ2-7 genes for the other parts give the full variable domain: KAGVTQTPRYLIKTRGQQVTLSCSPISGHRSVSWYQQTPGQGLQFLFEYFSETQRNKGNFPGRFSGRQFSNSRSEMNVSTLELGDSALYLCASSLRLAGDRSYEQYFGPGTRLTVT.